This TCR beta chain emerged from a study of cytomegalovirus exposure and HLA in healthy donors. Study at large: The study placed roughly four fifths of its 398 genotyped donors in the Caucasian-associated ancestry cluster.

With regard to this clone: Its target is not known.

J gave up 6 bases and V 5 bases, and 10 bases lay outside the gene matches. CDR1 and CDR2 (germline): LNHDA, SQIVND (reference sequence). This CDR3 is built from 15 residues. With 60 Vbeta and 13 Jbeta primers, the PCR was carried out. Produced via immunoSEQ multiplex PCR; TCRdb's table is partial and in-frame only. The sample has some 140,000 clones, around 80% seen once. Points from the study as a whole: Several of the most significant clusters appeared, in a later analysis, to be linked to common viral pathogens.

The receptor was derived from a male donor in good health and CMV-seropositive. Sequencing was done on a sample of PBMCs. This chain joins TRBV19 and TRBJ1-1; 9 nucleotides line up with TRBD1. Here the CDR3 reads CASSGYRGHLAEAFF. The CDR3 DNA reads TGTGCCAGTAGTGGCTACAGGGGGCATCTGGCTGAAGCTTTCTTT. Full variable domain (remainder filled in from reference TRBV19 and TRBJ1-1): DGGITQSPKYLFRKEGQNVTLSCEQNLNHDAMYWYRQDPGQGLRLIYYSQIVNDFQKGDIAEGYSVSREKKESFPLTVTSAQKNPTAFYLCASSGYRGHLAEAFFGQGTRLTVV.